The 25 T cell receptor beta chains given below trace back to one sample, sequenced in a study of blood T cell repertoires in COVID-19. Sequenced by immunoSEQ multiplex PCR; TCRdb stores in-frame clones only, minus some. The sample contains about 150,000 clones, 76% of which appear only once. Sequenced material: peripheral blood. Receptors were obtained from a man aged 55 to 70 with acute or convalescent COVID-19.

The chain uses TRBV6-1 and TRBJ2-5; 11 bases are a match to TRBD1. Per germline, CDR1 MNHNS and CDR2 SASEGT. The ends lost 2 bases at V and 9 bases at J; junction bases unmatched: 2. The CDR3 consists of 13 residues. The CDR3 DNA reads as TGTGCCAGCAGTGAAACGGGACAGGGGGCCCAGTACTTC. Residues: CASSETGQGAQYF.

As DNA, the CDR3 is TGTGCCAGCTCACTAGGGACAGGCTCTGGAAACACCATATATTTT. Translated: CASSLGTGSGNTIYF. The V and J genes are TRBV18 and TRBJ1-3; 8 bases map to TRBD1. Germline V lookup: CDR1 KGHSH, CDR2 LQKENI. V lost 4 bases to trimming and J lost 0 bases; unmatched junction nucleotides: 2. The CDR3 has 15 residues. Using reference TRBV18 and TRBJ1-3 for the parts outside the CDR3, the full variable domain is NAGVMQNPRHLVRRRGQEARLRCSPMKGHSHVYWYRQLPEEGLKFMVYLQKENIIDESGMPKERFSAEFPKEGPSILRIQQVVRGDSAAYFCASSLGTGSGNTIYFGEGSWLTVV.

The chain has TRBV28 and TRBJ1-5, with TRBD1 as a possible D gene (5 bases). Trimming pared 3 bases from V and 2 bases from J, leaving 17 bases between. The CDR3 has 17 residues. Per the germline V gene, CDR1 is MDHEN and CDR2 is SYDVKM. CDR3 sequence (DNA): TGTGCCAGCAGTTTCGGGGGGACTACCTTTGGCAATCAGCCCCAGCATTTT. It translates to CASSFGGTTFGNQPQHF.

The V call is TRBV5-1, the J call TRBJ2-5; TRBD1 agrees at 10 bases. Per the germline V gene, CDR1 is SGHRS and CDR2 is YFSETQ. The CDR3 consists of 16 residues. Unmatched junction bases numbered 8, after V lost 4 bases and J lost 2 bases. Here the CDR3 reads CASSPTGGTRQETQYF. In nucleotides, the CDR3 is TGCGCCAGCAGCCCGACAGGGGGCACGCGGCAAGAGACCCAGTACTTC.

This chain connects TRBV10-3 to TRBJ2-7, with TRBD2 as a possible D gene (7 bases). Trimming removed 5 bases at V and 6 bases at J, with 11 bases between. CDR1 ENHRY and CDR2 SYGVKD come from the germline V gene. The CDR3 spans 12 residues. The CDR3 reads CAISRGGGEQYF. The CDR3 nucleotides read TGTGCCATCAGTCGGGGAGGGGGCGAGCAGTACTTC.

The chain carries TRBV29-1 and TRBJ2-5; maybe TRBD2 (5 bases). V shed 4 bases and J shed 3 bases, with 6 bases lying between them. The CDR3 runs to 11 residues. Per the germline V gene, CDR1 is SQVTM and CDR2 is ANQGSEA. CDR3 sequence reads: CSVAGKETQYF. CDR3 in DNA: TGCAGCGTTGCGGGGAAAGAGACCCAGTACTTC.

The chain combines TRBV30 with TRBJ1-4, with 7 positions matching TRBD1. Trimming at V came to 0 bases and at J to 5 bases, leaving 6 bases not matched to a gene. The CDR3 consists of 15 residues. CDR1 and CDR2 from the germline V gene are GTSNPN and SVGIG (reference sequence). CDR3 sequence: CAWSVLTGWNEKLFF. The CDR3 region has the DNA TGTGCCTGGAGTGTTCTGACAGGGTGGAATGAAAAACTGTTTTTT.

This clone has just one count. The chain uses TRBV7-8 and TRBJ2-7; D call uncertain. Trimming shortened V by 1 base and J by 6 bases, and 4 bases separated the two germline ends. This CDR3 is built from 11 residues. Germline assignment: CDR1 SGHVS and CDR2 FQNEAQ. DNA of the CDR3: TGTGCCAGCAGCTTAGGCGTCGAGCAGTACTTC. Its protein product is CASSLGVEQYF.

This clone has more than one count but fewer than ten. The rearrangement links TRBV18 to TRBJ2-6; D gene unclear. CDR1 is KGHSH, CDR2 LQKENI, per germline. The V end lost 2 bases, the J end lost 1 base, and 6 bases lay between the germline ends. The CDR3 extends over 15 amino acids. This CDR3 reads CASSPESSGANVLTF. CDR3 coding DNA: TGTGCCAGCTCACCAGAGTCATCTGGGGCCAACGTCCTGACTTTC.

This clone was observed at least ten times. The chain carries TRBV4-1 and TRBJ2-6; 7 nucleotides match TRBD1. The CDR3 is 18 residues long. The germline CDR1 and CDR2 sequences are MGHRA and YSYEKL. J lost 2 bases, V lost 0 bases, and 7 bases had no gene match. The CDR3 DNA reads as TGCGCCAGCAGCCAAGACGACGCGACAGGGACTGGGGCCAACGTCCTGACTTTC. Translating gives CASSQDDATGTGANVLTF.

This clone has only one observation. The chain couples TRBV24-1 to TRBJ2-1; D gene ambiguous. V lost 4 bases and J lost 9, with 9 bases in between. The CDR3 runs to 12 residues. Germline values: CDR1 KGHDR, CDR2 SFDVKD. The CDR3 is CATSDISIEQFF. Here the CDR3 DNA reads TGTGCCACCAGTGACATTTCTATTGAGCAGTTCTTC.

This clone was observed once. This chain links TRBV20-1 with TRBJ2-3; TRBD2 might be the D (5 bases). The germline CDR1 and CDR2 sequences are DFQATT and SNEGSKA (reference sequence). Trimming cost V 5 bases and J 4 bases, with 7 bases left between them. The CDR3 totals 11 residues. In DNA form, the CDR3 reads TGCAGTGCTCAACTAGCAGATACGCAGTATTTT. Protein: CSAQLADTQYF.

On this clone itself: A read error likely explains this, since a far larger clone differs by one base. This chain links TRBV6-2 or TRBV6-3 with TRBJ2-7, with unresolved D. Germline V CDR1 and CDR2: MNHEY, SVGEGT. The V and J ends lost 4 bases and 3 bases respectively, with 4 bases between them. This CDR3 is built from 11 residues. The chain's CDR3 is CASSFGYEQYF. CDR3 nucleotides: TGTGCCAGCAGTTTCGGCTACGAGCAGTACTTC.

V usage is TRBV10-3 and J usage is TRBJ2-3; TRBD2 might be the D (6 bases). CDR1 ENHRY and CDR2 SYGVKD come from the germline V gene. V was clipped by 0 bases and J by 4 bases, with 8 bases between them. The CDR3 runs to 14 residues. As DNA, the CDR3 is TGTGCCATCAGTGAGTCCCTAGCGCCAGATACGCAGTATTTT. Its translation: CAISESLAPDTQYF.

This chain joins TRBV28 and TRBJ2-7; D is undetermined. The CDR3 length is 12 residues. CDR1 is MDHEN, CDR2 SYDVKM, per germline. V shed 9 bases and J shed 0 bases, with 9 bases lying between them. CDR3: CASQVRSYEQYF. As DNA, the CDR3 is TGTGCCAGTCAGGTCCGCTCCTACGAGCAGTACTTC. The full variable domain, rest sourced from reference TRBV28 and TRBJ2-7, is DVKVTQSSRYLVKRTGEKVFLECVQDMDHENMFWYRQDPGLGLRLIYFSYDVKMKEKGDIPEGYSVSREKKERFSLILESASTNQTSMYLCASQVRSYEQYFGPGTRLTVT.

V is TRBV5-5 and J is TRBJ1-4; possible D gene TRBD1, 5 bases. The ends were cut back, 2 bases at V and 2 bases at J, with 7 bases in the middle. From germline, CDR1 is SGHKS and CDR2 YYEKEE (reference sequence). This CDR3 is 14 amino acids long. The CDR3 region is CASSFGGTNEKLFF. The CDR3, as DNA: TGTGCCAGCAGCTTCGGGGGGACTAATGAAAAACTGTTTTTT.

This rearrangement joins TRBV7-7 to TRBJ2-2; D is unresolved. This CDR3 region has 13 residues. V lost 4 bases to trimming and J lost 6 bases, with 9 bases between them. The germline V gene has CDR1 SSHAT and CDR2 FNYEAQ (reference sequence). CDR3 nucleotides: TGTGCCAGCAGCTCCTCCCCGTCCGGGGAGCTGTTTTTT. This sequence encodes CASSSSPSGELFF.

The V call is TRBV19, the J call TRBJ2-1, with 7 nucleotides matching TRBD2. The germline gives CDR1 LNHDA, CDR2 SQIVND (reference sequence). The CDR3 spans 15 residues. Trimming took 6 bases from V and 3 from J; bases not matched to a gene: 8. The CDR3: CASRFLADVYNEQFF. CDR3 in DNA: TGTGCCAGTAGATTTCTAGCGGATGTCTACAATGAGCAGTTCTTC.

The J gene is TRBJ1-2, the V gene TRBV12-3 or TRBV12-4; D gene uncertain. The CDR3 is 11 residues long. V lost 1 base, J lost 13 bases, and 10 bases lay in between. This CDR3 is CASSLGQASTF. CDR3 coding DNA: TGTGCCAGCAGTTTAGGGCAGGCGAGCACCTTC.

The chain joins TRBV6-2 or TRBV6-3 to TRBJ2-1, with 13 bases lining up with TRBD2. The germline V gene has CDR1 MNHEY and CDR2 SVGEGT. The CDR3 loop spans 21 amino acids. Trimming cost V 5 bases and J 10 bases; bases outside gene matches: 26. In DNA form, the CDR3 reads TGTGCCAGCAGTAAAACAACTAGCGGGAGGGTTTTCGGTAGTAGGGTGGCAGAGCAGTTCTTC. As protein: CASSKTTSGRVFGSRVAEQFF.

This clone was counted only a few times. J is TRBJ2-3 and V is TRBV5-4, with a tentative D call TRBD2 (5 bases). CDR1 is SGHNT, CDR2 YYREEE, per germline (reference sequence). This CDR3 region has 18 residues. V lost 5 bases and J lost 6, with 28 bases in between. The CDR3 is CASSHGDYVGLAFDTQYF. In nucleotides, the CDR3 is TGTGCCAGCAGTCACGGTGACTACGTAGGGTTAGCATTCGATACGCAGTATTTT.

On this clone: Compared with germline, one end of the junction differs, possibly owing to a read error. The chain recombines TRBV7-7 with TRBJ2-1; 10 bases map to TRBD1. The CDR3 has 15 residues. Germline CDR1 and CDR2: SSHAT and FNYEAQ (reference sequence). Here the CDR3 DNA reads TGTGCTAGCAGCGTCGGACAGGGGGGTTACAATGAGCAGTTCTTC. Its protein is CASSVGQGGYNEQFF.

This clone has just a few counts. The V gene is TRBV20-1, the J gene TRBJ2-1; D is possibly TRBD2 (5 bases). The CDR3 has 11 amino acids. Germline V gene data show CDR1 as DFQATT and CDR2 as SNEGSKA (reference sequence). The CDR3 reads CSLAGYNEQFF. Here the CDR3 DNA reads TGCAGCCTGGCGGGTTACAATGAGCAGTTCTTC.

The genes are TRBV9 and TRBJ2-3; 8 bases are a match to TRBD1. CDR3 size: 16 residues. The germline CDR1 and CDR2 sequences are SGDLS and YYNGEE. V dropped 2 bases and J dropped 4; count of bases not matched to a gene: 9. The CDR3 loop reads CASSVLDRVLADTQYF. The CDR3 DNA reads TGTGCCAGCAGCGTCCTGGACAGGGTCCTCGCAGATACGCAGTATTTT.

The chain has TRBV2 and TRBJ2-5; 7 bases align to TRBD2. Germline trimming cut 6 bases from V and 7 bases from J; bases unmatched to any gene: 17. The germline gives CDR1 SNHLY, CDR2 FYNNEI. The CDR3 spans 16 residues. This CDR3 reads CASRPTTTRGVGTQYF. In DNA form, the CDR3 reads TGTGCCAGCAGGCCCACTACCACCCGGGGGGTGGGGACCCAGTACTTC. The variable domain in full, with the rest retrieved from reference TRBV2 and TRBJ2-5, is EPEVTQTPSHQVTQMGQEVILRCVPISNHLYFYWYRQILGQKVEFLVSFYNNEISEKSEIFDDQFSVERPDGSNFTLKIRSTKLEDSAMYFCASRPTTTRGVGTQYFGPGTRLLVL.